This T cell receptor (beta chain) was captured in a study of blood T cell repertoires in COVID-19. Across the whole study: Donors in the United States, Italy and Spain gave samples during acute or convalescent COVID-19. The cDNA or gDNA used as material had been derived from T cells, B-cell-depleted T cells, or PBMCs.

The CDR3 runs to 21 residues. TCRdb keeps only in-frame clones here, not all; method: immunoSEQ multiplex PCR. The sample records hundreds of thousands of clones, 88% being singletons. Recruitment covered about two dozen US areas and drew participants whose ages spanned roughly 18 to 89 years. Cohort 3 donors were reported recovered after two negative PCRs, clearance, or symptom resolution. The genes are TRBV1 and TRBJ2-3; the listed D gene, TRBD2, was not tested against the DNA. TRBV1 is an annotated pseudogene. What was sequenced was PBMCs or T cells enriched from blood (not recorded which). The sequence came from a woman between 45 and 60 years old who had recovered from COVID-19. The CDR3 spells CTSPVEKLTSGRAQRTDTQYF. The CDR3 nucleotides read TGCACCAGCCCTGTCGAAAAACTTACTAGCGGGAGGGCCCAACGCACAGATACGCAGTATTTT.